This T cell receptor (beta chain) was obtained from a study of response to subunit inactivated influenza vaccine. In germline, CDR1 is KGHSH, CDR2 LQKENI. This CDR3 has 16 residues. Trimming cost V 4 bases and J 2 bases, with 16 bases left between them. Findings and limits, study-wide: Authors proposed each seasonal influenza vaccination draws in few new T cells.

This clonotype was seen a few times. Antigen specificity is unknown. From the RT-PCR reads, TCRdb called clonotypes with MiXCR, one entry per CDR3 protein. The profile covers 150,000 or so distinct CDR3 sequences, with approximately 11% appearing a single time and 9.5% to 15% taken by the ten largest. The chain employs TRBV18 and TRBJ2-3; D may be TRBD1 (5 bases). The source of this sequence is a man aged 50-60 years who received an inactivated influenza vaccine. The source was non-naive T cells sorted from PBMCs, collected around seven weeks after vaccination. CDR3 DNA sequence: TGTGCCAGCTCACAACCTCACCCTGGGGCCACAGATACGCAGTATTTT. Translation: CASSQPHPGATDTQYF.